Listed below are T cell receptor beta chains from one sample, sequenced in a study of breast tumors, draining lymph nodes, adjacent tissues. TCRdb re-derived calls from the multiplex PCR reads in MiXCR, one entry per CDR3 protein. The table lists about 140,000 distinct CDR3 sequences, approximately 30% of them singletons. The source material was axillary lymph node tissue. These receptor sequences come from a female donor with breast cancer. Some clones in this sample may be carry-over from other donors' samples. Both conserved end residues are part of each CDR3. Fields, in order: clone size, V gene, J gene, D gene, CDR3 DNA, CDR3 protein. A D gene is named only where the DNA matches it firmly. Expanded clones get a size class; other rows say once, few or many, or leave the size out.

abundance: many; v_gene: TRBV20-1; j_gene: TRBJ2-2; d_gene: NA; CDR3nt: TGCAGTGCTAGATCGGGGGGCTTCACCGGGGAGCTGTTTTTT; CDR3aa: CSARSGGFTGELFF
abundance: many; v_gene: TRBV11-2; j_gene: TRBJ2-3; d_gene: NA; CDR3nt: TGTGCCAGCAGCTTAATCGGCGGGGCCACAGATACGCAGTATTTT; CDR3aa: CASSLIGGATDTQYF
abundance: once; v_gene: TRBV19; j_gene: TRBJ1-4; d_gene: NA; CDR3nt: TGTGCCAGTAGTATAGGGCAGGGCGGCGAAAGACTGTTTTTT; CDR3aa: CASSIGQGGERLFF
abundance: many; v_gene: TRBV12-3/TRBV12-4; j_gene: TRBJ1-6; d_gene: NA; CDR3nt: TGTGCCAGCAGTTTACTTAATTCACCCCTCCACTTT; CDR3aa: CASSLLNSPLHF
abundance: NA; v_gene: TRBV20-1; j_gene: TRBJ1-2; d_gene: NA; CDR3nt: TGCAGTGCTAGAGATTTTCCGCCCCCGGGCAGGGAGGATCGCTATGGCTACACCTTC; CDR3aa: CSARDFPPPGREDRYGYTF
abundance: many; v_gene: TRBV4-1; j_gene: TRBJ1-2; d_gene: NA; CDR3nt: TGCGCCAGCAGCCAAGCCATCCGTACGGAGGGCTATGGCTACACCTTC; CDR3aa: CASSQAIRTEGYGYTF
abundance: many; v_gene: TRBV10-2; j_gene: TRBJ2-2; d_gene: NA; CDR3nt: TGCGCCAGCAGTGATTTGACTGAGAACACCGGGGAGCTGTTTTTT; CDR3aa: CASSDLTENTGELFF
abundance: NA; v_gene: TRBV6-5; j_gene: TRBJ2-2; d_gene: NA; CDR3nt: TGTGCCAGCAGCCCTCGGACACCGAACACCGGGGAGCCGTTTTTT; CDR3aa: CASSPRTPNTGEPFF
abundance: many; v_gene: TRBV20-1; j_gene: TRBJ1-2; d_gene: NA; CDR3nt: TGCAGTGCTCTGAGGGGGGACTATGGCTACACCTTC; CDR3aa: CSALRGDYGYTF
abundance: NA; v_gene: TRBV7-9; j_gene: TRBJ2-7; d_gene: NA; CDR3nt: TGTGCCAGCAGCTTCGGACGGATCTGCAAGCGCTCCTACGAGCAGTACTTC; CDR3aa: CASSFGRICKRSYEQYF
abundance: many; v_gene: TRBV5-6; j_gene: TRBJ1-2; d_gene: NA; CDR3nt: TGTGCCAGCAGCTGGTCGGTGTACGGCTACACCTTC; CDR3aa: CASSWSVYGYTF
abundance: many; v_gene: TRBV4-3; j_gene: TRBJ1-4; d_gene: NA; CDR3nt: TGCGCCAGCAGCCAAGACAGGTTTGAAAAACTGTTTTTT; CDR3aa: CASSQDRFEKLFF
abundance: many; v_gene: TRBV19; j_gene: TRBJ2-4; d_gene: TRBD1; CDR3nt: TGTGCCAGTAGTATAGCAAGACAGGGGGTCCCCTCAGCCAAAAACATTCAGTACTTC; CDR3aa: CASSIARQGVPSAKNIQYF
abundance: few; v_gene: TRBV7-3; j_gene: TRBJ2-4; d_gene: NA; CDR3nt: TGTGCCAGCAGCTTAACAGGGTACACCAAAAACATTCAGTACTTC; CDR3aa: CASSLTGYTKNIQYF
abundance: many; v_gene: TRBV5-1; j_gene: TRBJ2-3; d_gene: NA; CDR3nt: TGCGCCAGCAGCCCCCCCCGCGGCACAGATACGCAGTATTTT; CDR3aa: CASSPPRGTDTQYF
abundance: NA; v_gene: TRBV5-1; j_gene: TRBJ2-3; d_gene: TRBD1; CDR3nt: TGCGCCAGCAGCTCGGGACAGGTCTTAGCAGATACGCTGTGTTTT; CDR3aa: CASSSGQVLADTLCF
abundance: many; v_gene: TRBV6-1; j_gene: TRBJ1-6; d_gene: NA; CDR3nt: TGTGCCAGCAGTCCAGGGGTAGGGGTAAATTCACCCCTCCACTTT; CDR3aa: CASSPGVGVNSPLHF
abundance: many; v_gene: TRBV6-5; j_gene: TRBJ2-6; d_gene: NA; CDR3nt: TGTGCCAGCAGTTACTCGAAAGGGATCGTTCCCGGGGCCAACGTCCTGACTTTC; CDR3aa: CASSYSKGIVPGANVLTF
abundance: NA; v_gene: TRBV20-1; j_gene: TRBJ1-4; d_gene: NA; CDR3nt: TGCAGTGCACGAAGCGGGGGGGGAAAACTGTTTTTT; CDR3aa: CSARSGGGKLFF
abundance: many; v_gene: TRBV19; j_gene: TRBJ2-2; d_gene: TRBD1; CDR3nt: TGTGCCAGTAGTATCAGGTTAGGGGGCTACACCGGGGAGCTGTTTTTT; CDR3aa: CASSIRLGGYTGELFF
abundance: NA; v_gene: TRBV6-1; j_gene: TRBJ1-1; d_gene: NA; CDR3nt: TGTGCCAGCAGTCAAGTCGGGGGACGGACTGAAGCTTTCTTT; CDR3aa: CASSQVGGRTEAFF
abundance: many; v_gene: TRBV9; j_gene: TRBJ2-1; d_gene: NA; CDR3nt: TGTGCCAGCAGCAGAACGACGGCGGCGAATGAGCAGTTCTTC; CDR3aa: CASSRTTAANEQFF
abundance: NA; v_gene: TRBV6-5; j_gene: TRBJ2-3; d_gene: TRBD2; CDR3nt: TGTGCCAGCAGACAAGCGGGGGGGGGCACAGATACGCAGTATTTT; CDR3aa: CASRQAGGGTDTQYF
abundance: many; v_gene: TRBV27; j_gene: TRBJ1-4; d_gene: NA; CDR3nt: TGTGCCAGCAGTTTAGGCAGGGCGGGGGAAAAACTGTTTTTT; CDR3aa: CASSLGRAGEKLFF
abundance: many; v_gene: TRBV5-8; j_gene: TRBJ2-3; d_gene: NA; CDR3nt: TGTGCCAGCAGCCCGATGCTAGGGGGACTTAGCACAGATACGCAGTATTTT; CDR3aa: CASSPMLGGLSTDTQYF
abundance: NA; v_gene: TRBV10-3; j_gene: TRBJ1-2; d_gene: NA; CDR3nt: TGTGCCATCAGTGATAGCGGGGGGGTTGGTGGCTACACCTTC; CDR3aa: CAISDSGGVGGYTF
abundance: many; v_gene: TRBV20-1; j_gene: TRBJ1-2; d_gene: NA; CDR3nt: TGCAGTGCTAGAGACACCGGGACACCTAACTATGGCTACACCTTC; CDR3aa: CSARDTGTPNYGYTF
abundance: NA; v_gene: TRBV7-9; j_gene: TRBJ1-1; d_gene: TRBD1; CDR3nt: TGTGCCAGCAGCTCCCTGACAGGGGGAATCACTGAAGCTTTCTTT; CDR3aa: CASSSLTGGITEAFF
abundance: many; v_gene: TRBV18; j_gene: TRBJ2-7; d_gene: TRBD2; CDR3nt: TGTGCCAGCTCACGGACTAGCGGGGGCCCGGGGGAGCAGTACTTC; CDR3aa: CASSRTSGGPGEQYF
abundance: many; v_gene: TRBV20-1; j_gene: TRBJ2-1; d_gene: TRBD2; CDR3nt: TGCAGTGCTAGGGGGACTAGCGGGGAATCCAATGAGCAGTTCTTC; CDR3aa: CSARGTSGESNEQFF
abundance: many; v_gene: TRBV7-9; j_gene: TRBJ2-5; d_gene: NA; CDR3nt: TGTGCCAGCAGCTTAGGTTCAGCCCCTATAGAGACCCAGTACTTC; CDR3aa: CASSLGSAPIETQYF
abundance: once; v_gene: TRBV9; j_gene: TRBJ1-3; d_gene: NA; CDR3nt: TGTGCCAGCAGCGTAAGCGACGCCTCTGGAAACACCATATATTTT; CDR3aa: CASSVSDASGNTIYF
abundance: many; v_gene: TRBV20-1; j_gene: TRBJ2-3; d_gene: TRBD2; CDR3nt: TGCAGTGCTAGAGATCTGGGGGGGGGCACAGATACGCAGTATTTT; CDR3aa: CSARDLGGGTDTQYF
abundance: many; v_gene: TRBV19; j_gene: TRBJ2-2; d_gene: NA; CDR3nt: TGTGCCAGTAAGGTTTTCGCCAGGGGTCGGTCTGGGGAGCTGTTTTTT; CDR3aa: CASKVFARGRSGELFF
abundance: many; v_gene: TRBV7-7; j_gene: TRBJ2-2; d_gene: NA; CDR3nt: TGTGCTAGCAGCCCCGCGGCGACGGCGAACACCGGGGAGCTGTTTTTT; CDR3aa: CASSPAATANTGELFF
abundance: many; v_gene: TRBV20-1; j_gene: TRBJ1-3; d_gene: NA; CDR3nt: TGCAGTGCTAGAGGGGGGGCTTCTGGAAACACCATATATTTT; CDR3aa: CSARGGASGNTIYF
abundance: many; v_gene: TRBV19; j_gene: TRBJ2-2; d_gene: TRBD2; CDR3nt: TGTGCCAGTAAAGGTATTAGGGGACTAGATCGGACCGGGGAGCTGTTTTTT; CDR3aa: CASKGIRGLDRTGELFF
abundance: NA; v_gene: TRBV5-5; j_gene: TRBJ2-3; d_gene: TRBD1; CDR3nt: TGTGCCTCCTCGGGACAGGGCAACACAGATACGCAGTATTTT; CDR3aa: CASSGQGNTDTQYF
abundance: once; v_gene: TRBV24-1; j_gene: TRBJ1-6; d_gene: TRBD1; CDR3nt: TGTGCCACCAGTGCTAGAGTAGGGACAGGGGGCGGAAATTCACCCCTCCACTTT; CDR3aa: CATSARVGTGGGNSPLHF
abundance: NA; v_gene: TRBV4-1; j_gene: TRBJ1-6; d_gene: NA; CDR3nt: TGCGCCAGCAGCCACTCAGACAGGCCCAATTCACCCCTCCACTTT; CDR3aa: CASSHSDRPNSPLHF
abundance: many; v_gene: TRBV2; j_gene: TRBJ1-2; d_gene: NA; CDR3nt: TGTGCCAGCAGTGAACAAGGGGACAACTATGGCTACACCTTC; CDR3aa: CASSEQGDNYGYTF
abundance: many; v_gene: TRBV27; j_gene: TRBJ1-4; d_gene: TRBD1; CDR3nt: TGTGCCAGCCGTGGGACAGAGTATGAAAAACTGTTTTTT; CDR3aa: CASRGTEYEKLFF
abundance: many; v_gene: TRBV19; j_gene: TRBJ2-2; d_gene: NA; CDR3nt: TGTGCCACTTCTGGACGGATCACCGGGGAGCTGTTTTTT; CDR3aa: CATSGRITGELFF
abundance: many; v_gene: TRBV6-5; j_gene: TRBJ2-1; d_gene: TRBD2; CDR3nt: TGTGCCAGTCATAGCGGGGGGCACTACAATGAGCAGTTCTTC; CDR3aa: CASHSGGHYNEQFF
abundance: few; v_gene: TRBV6-6; j_gene: TRBJ2-1; d_gene: TRBD2; CDR3nt: TGTGCCAGCAGTCCGGGGACTAGCGGGGCCAATGAGCAGTTCTTC; CDR3aa: CASSPGTSGANEQFF
abundance: many; v_gene: TRBV6-5; j_gene: TRBJ1-2; d_gene: NA; CDR3nt: TGTGCCAGCACGCGTAGACAGACTTCCAACTATGGCTACACCTTC; CDR3aa: CASTRRQTSNYGYTF
abundance: NA; v_gene: TRBV6-1; j_gene: TRBJ1-4; d_gene: NA; CDR3nt: TGTGCCAGCAGTGAAAGTGGGGGACGTATGAAAAAACTGTTTTTT; CDR3aa: CASSESGGRMKKLFF
abundance: many; v_gene: TRBV5-1; j_gene: TRBJ2-5; d_gene: TRBD1; CDR3nt: TGCGCCAGCAGCTGGTGGGACAGACAAGAGACCCAGTACTTC; CDR3aa: CASSWWDRQETQYF
abundance: once; v_gene: TRBV5-1; j_gene: TRBJ1-1; d_gene: NA; CDR3nt: TGCGCCAGCAGCCTTAAAGGGGCCGTGGGCACTGAAGCTTTCTTT; CDR3aa: CASSLKGAVGTEAFF
abundance: many; v_gene: TRBV28; j_gene: TRBJ1-2; d_gene: NA; CDR3nt: TGTGCCAGCAGTTTAGGTTGGGGCAATGGCTACACCTTC; CDR3aa: CASSLGWGNGYTF
abundance: many; v_gene: TRBV3-1; j_gene: TRBJ2-1; d_gene: TRBD2; CDR3nt: TGTGCCACCAGCGGGGGGGGCTCCTACAATGAGCAGTTCTTC; CDR3aa: CATSGGGSYNEQFF
abundance: many; v_gene: TRBV30; j_gene: TRBJ1-2; d_gene: TRBD1; CDR3nt: TGTGCCTGGAAGGGGACAGGGACTACTAACTATGGCTACACCTTC; CDR3aa: CAWKGTGTTNYGYTF
abundance: NA; v_gene: TRBV11-2; j_gene: TRBJ2-2; d_gene: NA; CDR3nt: TGCGCCAGTCGACCAAAAACGAGTGGGGGGACCGGGGAGCTGTTTTTT; CDR3aa: CASRPKTSGGTGELFF
abundance: many; v_gene: TRBV28; j_gene: TRBJ1-2; d_gene: NA; CDR3nt: TGTGCCAGCAGTTTAGCGTACAGGGTGTATGGCTACACCTTC; CDR3aa: CASSLAYRVYGYTF
abundance: NA; v_gene: TRBV7-8; j_gene: TRBJ1-6; d_gene: TRBD1; CDR3nt: TGTGCCAGTAAATCCGGATGCACAGGGGGTTCACCCCTCAACTTT; CDR3aa: CASKSGCTGGSPLNF
abundance: NA; v_gene: TRBV2; j_gene: TRBJ2-2; d_gene: TRBD1; CDR3nt: TGTGCCAGCAGCGAACAGGGGGAAAACACCGGGGAGCTGTTTTTT; CDR3aa: CASSEQGENTGELFF
abundance: many; v_gene: TRBV12-3/TRBV12-4; j_gene: TRBJ2-3; d_gene: TRBD2; CDR3nt: TGTGCCAGCAGCCACCTACTAGCGGGGGGGTCTAGCACAGATACGCAGTATTTT; CDR3aa: CASSHLLAGGSSTDTQYF
abundance: few; v_gene: TRBV12-3/TRBV12-4; j_gene: TRBJ1-1; d_gene: TRBD1; CDR3nt: TGTGCCAGCAGTCACAGGGGGCCTGAAGCTTTCTTT; CDR3aa: CASSHRGPEAFF
abundance: many; v_gene: TRBV3-1; j_gene: TRBJ1-2; d_gene: NA; CDR3nt: TGTGCCAGCAGCCAGCACAGGGAGACCTATGGCTACACCTTC; CDR3aa: CASSQHRETYGYTF